This T cell receptor (beta chain) originates from a study of human T cells and chemical hapten exposure. In the study overall: The use of 2% DPC on roughly 2 cm by roughly 2 cm of upper inner arm skin constituted sensitization. Study outcomes and limitations: Expanded TCRs formed significantly more large CDR3 similarity clusters than controls. TCRs above 1 in 1000 frequency did not change with DPC sensitization.

TCRdb reprocessed the RACE reads via MiXCR and lists one record per CDR3 protein. The sample shows more than 250,000 distinct CDR3 sequences, 7.5% to 9% of them seen only once. V was cut by 5 bases and J by 1 base, with 12 bases left in between. Germline CDR1 and CDR2: SGHVS and FNYEAQ. CDR3 size: 14 residues. In regard to this clonotype: What it binds is not known.

Stated time point: pre-sensitization, week 0. Treatment in this sample: therapeutic diphenylcyclopropenone sensitization with weekly scalp DPC. People who gave samples had alopecia, were 18 to 70 years old, and were suitable for DPC. The chain couples TRBV7-6 to TRBJ2-7; D might be TRBD1 or TRBD2, each matching 5 bases. Sequencing used whole blood, obtained in connection with sensitization to the hapten diphenylcyclopropenone (DPC). This receptor was identified in a woman in her thirties or forties with alopecia areata. Some clones in this sample may be carry-over from other donors' samples. CDR3 sequence (DNA): TGTGCCAGCAGCCGGGACCCTTCGTCCTACGAGCAGTACTTC. Translation: CASSRDPSSYEQYF.